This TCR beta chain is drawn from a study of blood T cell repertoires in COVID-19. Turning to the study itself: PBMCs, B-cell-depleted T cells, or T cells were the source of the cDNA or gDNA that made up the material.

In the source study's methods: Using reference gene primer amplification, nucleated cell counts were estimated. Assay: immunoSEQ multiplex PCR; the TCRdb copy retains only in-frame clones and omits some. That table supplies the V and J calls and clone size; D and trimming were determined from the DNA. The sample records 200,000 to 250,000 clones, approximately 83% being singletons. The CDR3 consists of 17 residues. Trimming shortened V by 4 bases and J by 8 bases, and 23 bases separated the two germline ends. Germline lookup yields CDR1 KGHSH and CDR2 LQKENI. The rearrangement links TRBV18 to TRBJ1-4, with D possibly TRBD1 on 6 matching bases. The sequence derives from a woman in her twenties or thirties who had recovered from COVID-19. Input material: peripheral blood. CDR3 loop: CASSRQLTASQGEKLFF. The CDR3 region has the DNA TGTGCCAGCTCACGCCAATTAACAGCCTCCCAGGGGGAAAAACTGTTTTTT.